Listed below are T cell receptor beta chains from one sample, sequenced in a study of blood T cell repertoires in COVID-19. Libraries were prepared by immunoSEQ multiplex PCR; TCRdb keeps only in-frame clonotypes and omits some of them. The table includes about 200,000 clones, approximately 91% detected once. The sequenced sample was peripheral blood. All receptors derive from a young man with active or convalescent COVID-19. The CDR3 runs from the conserved cysteine through the conserved F or W.

>13|TRBJ2-7|TRBV7-2
CASSPRVSYEQYF
>16|TRBJ2-3|TRBV27
CASSLSAGATTDTQYF
>15|TRBJ2-7|TRBV7-9
CASSPPGSGGSEQYF
>15|TRBJ2-7|TRBV2
CASSDAGAFRYEQYF
>15|TRBJ1-2|TRBV4-2
CASSPSEGGAYGYTF
>13|TRBJ2-7|TRBV5-5
CASSLFRSYEQYF
>12|TRBJ2-7|TRBV2
CASAADSYEQYF
>16|TRBJ2-1|TRBV6-2/TRBV6-3
CASSYSGTGRLNEQFF
>13|TRBJ2-7|TRBV12-3/TRBV12-4
CASRPWGSGEQYF
>15|TRBJ2-1|TRBV7-8
CASSLVRTIYNEQFF
>13|TRBJ1-1|TRBV6-5
CASSYQQVSEAFF
>14|TRBJ2-1|TRBV9
CASSVVGGNNEQFF
>14|TRBJ2-1|TRBV27
CASSLTLAANEQFF
>17|TRBJ2-3|TRBV18
CASSPTLAGQSTDTQYF
>15|TRBJ2-2|TRBV7-6
CASSPRPPGGGELFF
>12|TRBJ2-5|TRBV30
CAFRTSAETQYF
>13|TRBJ1-1|TRBV14
CASSQELGQGAFF
>14|TRBJ2-3|TRBV7-3
CASSVDRVVDTQYF
>18|TRBJ2-1|TRBV13
CASSLSLAGVGLGNEQFF
>15|TRBJ1-6|TRBV28
CASSLLEGWVSPLHF
>15|TRBJ1-3|TRBV2
CASGRVLSSGNTIYF
>14|TRBJ2-1|TRBV7-2
CASSPRDRENEQFF
>13|TRBJ2-2|TRBV3-1/TRBV3-2
CASSQERGGELFF
>16|TRBJ2-7|TRBV4-1
CASSQDILAGVSEQYF
>15|TRBJ2-7|TRBV6-5
CASSYRAGRDYEQYF
>14|TRBJ2-2|TRBV9
CASSGKTGTGELFF
>15|TRBJ2-7|TRBV9
CASSIRDRPMGEQYF
>13|TRBJ1-2|TRBV30
CAWSVPRVYGYTF
>16|TRBJ2-2|TRBV18
CASSPRTGGSSGELFF
>14|TRBJ2-3|TRBV9
CASSVGGSTDTQYF
>15|TRBJ1-3|TRBV18
CASQHPTIVGNTIYF
>15|TRBJ1-5|TRBV19
CASSAEGFSNQPQHF